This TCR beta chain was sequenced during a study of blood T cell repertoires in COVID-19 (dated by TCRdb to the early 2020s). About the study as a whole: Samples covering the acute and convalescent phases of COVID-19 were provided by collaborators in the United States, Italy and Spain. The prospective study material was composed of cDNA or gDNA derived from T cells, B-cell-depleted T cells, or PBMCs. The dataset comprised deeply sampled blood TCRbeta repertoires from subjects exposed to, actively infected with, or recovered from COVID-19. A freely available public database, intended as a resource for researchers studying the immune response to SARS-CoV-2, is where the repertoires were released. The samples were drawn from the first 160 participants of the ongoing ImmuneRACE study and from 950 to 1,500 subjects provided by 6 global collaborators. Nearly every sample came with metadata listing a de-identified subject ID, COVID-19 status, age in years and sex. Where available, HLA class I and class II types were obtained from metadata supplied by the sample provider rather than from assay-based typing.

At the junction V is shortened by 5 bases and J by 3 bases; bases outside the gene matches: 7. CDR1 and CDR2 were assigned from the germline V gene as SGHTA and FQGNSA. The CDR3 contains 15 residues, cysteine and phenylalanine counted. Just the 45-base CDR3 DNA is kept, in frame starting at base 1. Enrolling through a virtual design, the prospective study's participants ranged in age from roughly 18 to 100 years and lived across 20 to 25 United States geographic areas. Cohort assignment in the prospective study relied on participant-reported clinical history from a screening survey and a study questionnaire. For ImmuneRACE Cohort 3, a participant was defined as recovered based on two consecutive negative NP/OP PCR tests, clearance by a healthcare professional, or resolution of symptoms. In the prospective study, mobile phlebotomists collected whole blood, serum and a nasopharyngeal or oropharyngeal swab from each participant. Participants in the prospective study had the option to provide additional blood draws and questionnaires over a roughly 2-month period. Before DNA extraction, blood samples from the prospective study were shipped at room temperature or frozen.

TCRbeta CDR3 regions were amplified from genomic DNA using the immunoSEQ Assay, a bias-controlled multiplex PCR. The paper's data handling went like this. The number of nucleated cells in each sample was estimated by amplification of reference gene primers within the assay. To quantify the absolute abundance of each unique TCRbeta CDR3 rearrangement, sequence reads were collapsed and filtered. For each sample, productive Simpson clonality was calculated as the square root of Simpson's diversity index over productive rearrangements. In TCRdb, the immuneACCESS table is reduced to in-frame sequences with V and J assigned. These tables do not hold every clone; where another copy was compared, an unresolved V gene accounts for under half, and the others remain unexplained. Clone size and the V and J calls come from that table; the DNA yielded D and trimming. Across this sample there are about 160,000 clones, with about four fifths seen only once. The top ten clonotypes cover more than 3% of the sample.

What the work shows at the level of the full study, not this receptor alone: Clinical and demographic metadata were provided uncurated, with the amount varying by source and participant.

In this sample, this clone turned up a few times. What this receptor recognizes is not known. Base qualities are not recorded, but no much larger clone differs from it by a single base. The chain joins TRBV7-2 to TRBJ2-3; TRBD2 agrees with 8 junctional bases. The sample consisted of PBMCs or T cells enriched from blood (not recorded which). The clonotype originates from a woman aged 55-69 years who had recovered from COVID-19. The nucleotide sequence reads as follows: TGTGCCAGCAGCCTTAGCGGGGTTATTACAGATACGCAGTATTTT. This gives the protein CASSLSGVITDTQYF.